These T cell receptor beta chains were read from a single sample in a study of shared clonotypes between healthy human individuals. The table came from immunoSEQ multiplex PCR; TCRdb's copy has only in-frame clones and leaves some out. The sample yields 2 million to 3 million clones, approximately 94% seen once. Material for sequencing was naive CD4+ T cells from PBMCs. These receptor sequences come from a man aged 18 to 30 in good health. Some clones in this sample may be carry-over from other donors' samples. Each CDR3 is given with its conserved first and last residue. The order of the fields is V gene, CDR3 length, CDR3 protein.

TRBV28 15 CASRLPGGINQPQHF
TRBV19 16 CASSRLPDSSGNTIYF
TRBV6-1 15 CASYLRGRSTDTQYF
TRBV6-6 15 CASRRGGRNTGELFF
TRBV7-2 15 CASSPDRGTIYEQYF
TRBV10-3 14 CAISREGLGQPQHF
TRBV25-1 11 CASRSGQTAFF
TRBV5-1 13 CASSLGTGNEQFF
TRBV10-3 13 CAISGQGLYGYTF
TRBV2 14 CASSGTGKNQPQHF
TRBV18 15 CASSPQGAGGYEQYF
TRBV9 13 CASSAGTVYGYTF
TRBV14 15 CASSPRQAQYNEQFF
TRBV28 13 CASSVGLAYGRYF
TRBV29-1 16 CSVVGRAPKGNTEAFF
TRBV2 11 CASGTGGEQYF
TRBV27 16 CASSLSRNQLSEKLFF
TRBV5-6 15 CASSLRGTGQETQYF
TRBV7-9 13 CASSPYENTEAFF
TRBV5-6 12 CASSLLDNEQFF
TRBV28 16 CASSPLDRGRGYEQYF
TRBV27 14 CASSRDRGTGELFF
TRBV2 12 CASSDRGETQYF
TRBV5-1 14 CASSMGQGLYEQYF
TRBV10-3 12 CAISGSGTEAFF
TRBV11-2 15 CASSPSGQGFYEQYF
TRBV10-3 16 CAISERGTGLRNTIYF
TRBV28 11 CASSLVAEAFF
TRBV27 13 CAISAGVGETQYF